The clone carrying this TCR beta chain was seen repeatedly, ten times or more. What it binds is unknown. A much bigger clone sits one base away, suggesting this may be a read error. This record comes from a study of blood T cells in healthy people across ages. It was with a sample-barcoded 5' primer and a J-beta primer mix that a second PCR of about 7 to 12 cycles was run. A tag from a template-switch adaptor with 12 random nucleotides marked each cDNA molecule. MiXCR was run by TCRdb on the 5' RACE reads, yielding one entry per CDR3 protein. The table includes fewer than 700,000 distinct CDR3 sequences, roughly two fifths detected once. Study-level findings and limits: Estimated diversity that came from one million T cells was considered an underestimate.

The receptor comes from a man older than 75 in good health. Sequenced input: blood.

In DNA form, the CDR3 reads TGTGCCAGCAGCTTAGAACTAGATCCCTACAATGAGCAGTACTTC. Translating gives CASSLELDPYNEQYF. This chain joins TRBV7-8 and TRBJ2-1, with TRBD2 as a possible D gene (5 bases). The last part of the DNA fits TRBJ2-7 better; the J call may be wrong. Per germline, CDR1 SGHVS and CDR2 FQNEAQ. This CDR3 contains 15 residues.